The entry that follows covers one T cell receptor (beta chain) sequence. The antigen is undetermined. The entry originates in a study of T cell responses to AZD1222 COVID-19 vaccine. Findings and limits, study-wide: Two AZD1222 administrations were followed by greater Spike-specific TCR breadth and depth. Donors were mostly white British, more females; clonal diversity possibly underestimated.

CDR1 is SEHNR, CDR2 FQNEAQ, per germline (reference sequence). This CDR3 contains 14 residues. With V trimmed by 5 bases and J by 6 bases, 5 bases remained unmatched. Sequencing used immunoSEQ multiplex PCR; TCRdb keeps in-frame clones, though not all of them. The repertoire holds 95,000 to 110,000 clones, with around 92% as singletons. The chain recombines TRBV7-9 with TRBJ2-2; TRBD1 aligns across 8 bases. Sequencing used peripheral blood, obtained on day 0 of AZD1222 vaccination. This sequence originates from an adult in good health. The CDR3 bases are TGTGCCAGCAGCACCGGACAGGGCCCCGGGGAGCTGTTTTTT. This translates into CASSTGQGPGELFF.